Listed below are T cell receptor beta chains from one sample, sequenced in a study of tumor-infiltrating lymphocytes in primary liver carcinoma. Each CDR3 protein is one row after TCRdb ran MiXCR on the multiplex PCR reads. The sample lists some 180,000 distinct CDR3 sequences, about 60% occurring once. The sample was peripheral blood. All receptors derive from a middle-aged man with primary liver carcinoma and hepatitis B virus infection. Both conserved end residues are part of each CDR3. The D gene is left open where the match is weak. Not every row has a clone size; where given, it reads once, few, many or a size class.

v_gene: TRBV7-9
j_gene: TRBJ1-1
d_gene: -
abundance: -
CDR3aa: CASSSGGNTEAFF
CDR3nt: TGTGCCAGCAGCTCTGGGGGGAACACTGAAGCTTTCTTT

v_gene: TRBV4-1
j_gene: TRBJ2-2
d_gene: -
abundance: once
CDR3aa: CASSQLPNTGELFF
CDR3nt: TGCGCCAGCAGCCAGTTACCGAACACCGGGGAGCTGTTTTTT

v_gene: TRBV6-5
j_gene: TRBJ1-1
d_gene: -
abundance: -
CDR3aa: CASSAGYQNTEAFF
CDR3nt: TGTGCCAGCAGTGCCGGGTACCAGAACACTGAAGCTTTCTTT

v_gene: TRBV10-3
j_gene: TRBJ2-7
d_gene: TRBD2
abundance: -
CDR3aa: CAISPGTSGSSYEQYF
CDR3nt: TGTGCCATCAGTCCCGGGACTAGCGGGTCTTCCTACGAGCAGTACTTC

v_gene: TRBV11-2
j_gene: TRBJ1-1
d_gene: -
abundance: many
CDR3aa: CASSLDQGWAEAFF
CDR3nt: TGTGCCAGCAGCTTAGACCAGGGGTGGGCTGAAGCTTTCTTT

v_gene: TRBV11-2
j_gene: TRBJ2-5
d_gene: -
abundance: -
CDR3aa: CTSSFGGEETQYF
CDR3nt: TGTACCAGCAGCTTTGGCGGGGAGGAGACCCAGTACTTC

v_gene: TRBV4-1
j_gene: TRBJ1-3
d_gene: -
abundance: few
CDR3aa: CASSRIRGGNTIYF
CDR3nt: TGCGCCAGCAGCCGAATTCGGGGTGGAAACACCATATATTTT

v_gene: TRBV11-2
j_gene: TRBJ2-1
d_gene: -
abundance: -
CDR3aa: CASSGLRGTYNEHFF
CDR3nt: TGTGCCAGCAGCGGATTGCGCGGTACCTACAATGAGCACTTCTTC

v_gene: TRBV11-2
j_gene: TRBJ2-1
d_gene: -
abundance: -
CDR3aa: CASSRSGADNEQFF
CDR3nt: TGTGCCAGCAGCCGGAGCGGAGCTGACAATGAGCAGTTCTTC

v_gene: TRBV29-1
j_gene: TRBJ2-5
d_gene: -
abundance: few
CDR3aa: CSALSAGEYETQYF
CDR3nt: TGCAGCGCCTTGAGTGCAGGGGAGTATGAGACCCAGTACTTC

v_gene: TRBV5-6
j_gene: TRBJ2-2
d_gene: -
abundance: -
CDR3aa: CASSWWGSHTGELFF
CDR3nt: TGTGCCAGCAGCTGGTGGGGCAGTCACACCGGGGAGCTGTTTTTT

v_gene: TRBV11-2
j_gene: TRBJ1-2
d_gene: -
abundance: -
CDR3aa: CASSSYTDFNYGYSF
CDR3nt: TGTGCCAGCAGCTCATACACGGATTTCAACTATGGCTACAGCTTC

v_gene: TRBV12-3/TRBV12-4
j_gene: TRBJ1-2
d_gene: -
abundance: -
CDR3aa: CASSLPDPGDGYTF
CDR3nt: TGTGCCAGCAGTTTACCAGACCCGGGGGATGGCTACACCTTC

v_gene: TRBV7-8
j_gene: TRBJ2-1
d_gene: TRBD1
abundance: -
CDR3aa: CASSWGQGNDEQFF
CDR3nt: TGTGCCAGCAGCTGGGGACAGGGCAACGATGAGCAGTTCTTC

v_gene: TRBV29-1
j_gene: TRBJ2-3
d_gene: -
abundance: few
CDR3aa: CSVRALSPPTDTQYF
CDR3nt: TGCAGCGTCCGCGCGTTGAGTCCCCCCACAGATACGCAGTATTTT

v_gene: TRBV6-5
j_gene: TRBJ1-1
d_gene: -
abundance: -
CDR3aa: CASSIVWNTEAFF
CDR3nt: TGTGCCAGCAGTATAGTGTGGAACACTGAAGCTTTCTTT

v_gene: TRBV4-2
j_gene: TRBJ2-3
d_gene: -
abundance: many
CDR3aa: CASSQWGGTDTQYF
CDR3nt: TGTGCCAGCAGCCAATGGGGGGGCACAGATACGCAGTATTTT

v_gene: TRBV25-1
j_gene: TRBJ2-6
d_gene: -
abundance: -
CDR3aa: CASRGEPGRRGGNVLTF
CDR3nt: TGTGCCAGCAGAGGAGAGCCGGGGAGACGGGGCGGCAACGTCCTGACTTTC

v_gene: TRBV6-6
j_gene: TRBJ2-1
d_gene: -
abundance: -
CDR3aa: CASSYSSGRDHYNEQFF
CDR3nt: TGTGCCAGCAGTTACTCGAGTGGTCGGGACCACTACAATGAGCAGTTCTTC

v_gene: TRBV6-1
j_gene: TRBJ2-1
d_gene: -
abundance: -
CDR3aa: CASSEAGGYGQFF
CDR3nt: TGTGCCAGCAGTGAAGCAGGGGGTTACGGGCAGTTCTTC

v_gene: TRBV11-2
j_gene: TRBJ2-6
d_gene: TRBD1
abundance: -
CDR3aa: CASNPYGTGRSGANVLTF
CDR3nt: TGTGCCAGCAACCCCTACGGGACAGGGAGATCTGGAGCCAACGTCCTGACTTTC

v_gene: TRBV5-4
j_gene: TRBJ2-3
d_gene: -
abundance: few
CDR3aa: CASSLGLSTDTQYF
CDR3nt: TGTGCCAGCAGCTTGGGCCTGAGCACAGATACGCAGTATTTT

v_gene: TRBV6-1
j_gene: TRBJ2-1
d_gene: -
abundance: few
CDR3aa: CASSDLASEQFF
CDR3nt: TGTGCCAGCAGTGACTTAGCCAGTGAGCAGTTCTTC

v_gene: TRBV6-5
j_gene: TRBJ1-5
d_gene: TRBD1
abundance: few
CDR3aa: CASRPGGNQPQHF
CDR3nt: TGTGCCAGCAGACCAGGGGGGAATCAGCCCCAGCATTTT

v_gene: TRBV29-1
j_gene: TRBJ1-2
d_gene: TRBD1
abundance: -
CDR3aa: CSSRGWDRRSGYTF
CDR3nt: TGCAGCTCTCGCGGCTGGGACAGGAGGTCAGGCTACACCTTC

v_gene: TRBV6-5
j_gene: TRBJ2-6
d_gene: -
abundance: -
CDR3aa: CASSSPGTGTNVLTF
CDR3nt: TGTGCCAGCAGTTCCCCAGGGACCGGGACCAACGTCCTGACTTTC

v_gene: TRBV11-2
j_gene: TRBJ1-1
d_gene: TRBD1
abundance: -
CDR3aa: CASSLEQGASTDAFF
CDR3nt: TGTGCCAGCAGCTTAGAACAGGGGGCGAGCACTGATGCTTTCTTT

v_gene: TRBV4-2
j_gene: TRBJ2-1
d_gene: TRBD2
abundance: -
CDR3aa: CASSQGEISGSFTRDEQFF
CDR3nt: TGTGCCAGCAGCCAAGGAGAAATTAGCGGGAGTTTCACACGGGATGAGCAGTTCTTC

v_gene: TRBV6-5
j_gene: TRBJ1-2
d_gene: -
abundance: -
CDR3aa: CASSYSVGTSYGYTF
CDR3nt: TGTGCCAGCAGTTACTCGGTCGGGACATCCTATGGCTACACCTTC

v_gene: TRBV11-1
j_gene: TRBJ2-1
d_gene: TRBD2
abundance: -
CDR3aa: CVNSSQLAGADNEQFF
CDR3nt: TGTGTCAACAGCTCCCAACTAGCGGGGGCAGACAATGAGCAGTTCTTC

v_gene: TRBV4-2
j_gene: TRBJ2-7
d_gene: TRBD2
abundance: -
CDR3aa: CASPKLRVRDYTYEQYF
CDR3nt: TGTGCCAGCCCAAAGCTGCGAGTCCGGGACTACACCTACGAGCAGTACTTC

v_gene: TRBV11-2
j_gene: TRBJ2-1
d_gene: TRBD2
abundance: -
CDR3aa: CVRSPGLAGEDGQFF
CDR3nt: TGTGTCAGGAGCCCGGGACTAGCGGGGGAGGATGGGCAGTTCTTC

v_gene: TRBV12-3/TRBV12-4
j_gene: TRBJ2-7
d_gene: -
abundance: -
CDR3aa: CASSFGRSTGQYF
CDR3nt: TGTGCCAGCAGTTTTGGGAGGAGTACGGGGCAGTACTTC

v_gene: TRBV7-3
j_gene: TRBJ2-1
d_gene: -
abundance: -
CDR3aa: CASSLVVSSYNEQFF
CDR3nt: TGTGCCAGCAGTCTCGTTGTGAGCTCATACAATGAGCAGTTCTTC

v_gene: TRBV6-1
j_gene: TRBJ2-7
d_gene: TRBD1
abundance: many
CDR3aa: CASSELGQGRSYEQYF
CDR3nt: TGTGCCAGCAGTGAGTTGGGACAGGGGAGATCCTACGAGCAGTACTTC

v_gene: TRBV10-3
j_gene: TRBJ2-7
d_gene: TRBD2
abundance: once
CDR3aa: CAIDKVAGGAQYF
CDR3nt: TGTGCCATTGATAAGGTAGCGGGAGGTGCGCAGTACTTC

v_gene: TRBV29-1
j_gene: TRBJ2-7
d_gene: TRBD1
abundance: few
CDR3aa: CSAGGQGGTYEQYF
CDR3nt: TGCAGCGCTGGGGGACAGGGTGGCACCTACGAGCAGTACTTC

v_gene: TRBV12-3/TRBV12-4
j_gene: TRBJ1-4
d_gene: -
abundance: -
CDR3aa: CASRWQGDEKLFF
CDR3nt: TGTGCCAGCAGATGGCAGGGAGATGAAAAACTGTTTTTT

v_gene: TRBV6-2/TRBV6-3
j_gene: TRBJ2-7
d_gene: -
abundance: -
CDR3aa: CASSPLRQDSYERYF
CDR3nt: TGTGCCAGCAGCCCCCTTCGACAGGACTCCTACGAGCGGTACTTC

v_gene: TRBV11-2
j_gene: TRBJ1-1
d_gene: TRBD1
abundance: many
CDR3aa: CASSRGQGNTEAFF
CDR3nt: TGTGCCAGCAGCCGGGGACAGGGGAACACTGAAGCTTTCTTT

v_gene: TRBV29-1
j_gene: TRBJ1-1
d_gene: -
abundance: -
CDR3aa: CSVRQGTGEAFF
CDR3nt: TGCAGCGTTAGGCAGGGAACCGGTGAAGCTTTCTTT

v_gene: TRBV6-5
j_gene: TRBJ2-1
d_gene: -
abundance: -
CDR3aa: CASRRLGADNEQFF
CDR3nt: TGTGCCAGCAGGAGGCTGGGGGCGGACAATGAGCAGTTCTTC

v_gene: TRBV4-2
j_gene: TRBJ2-2
d_gene: -
abundance: -
CDR3aa: CASTQGDNHTGELFF
CDR3nt: TGTGCCAGCACCCAAGGTGACAACCACACCGGGGAGCTGTTTTTT

v_gene: TRBV4-1
j_gene: TRBJ1-5
d_gene: -
abundance: -
CDR3aa: CASSQEGIGQPQHF
CDR3nt: TGCGCCAGCAGCCAAGAAGGGATAGGTCAGCCCCAGCATTTT

v_gene: TRBV11-2
j_gene: TRBJ2-5
d_gene: TRBD2
abundance: -
CDR3aa: CASSPAMTSGSGETHYF
CDR3nt: TGTGCCAGCAGCCCTGCTATGACTAGCGGGAGTGGAGAGACCCACTACTTC

v_gene: TRBV6-5
j_gene: TRBJ2-5
d_gene: -
abundance: -
CDR3aa: CASSNTALETQYF
CDR3nt: TGTGCCAGTAGTAATACAGCTCTCGAGACCCAGTACTTC

v_gene: TRBV10-1
j_gene: TRBJ2-1
d_gene: TRBD2
abundance: -
CDR3aa: CASSEGTSGRGEQFF
CDR3nt: TGCGCCAGCAGTGAGGGGACTAGCGGGAGAGGAGAGCAGTTCTTC

v_gene: TRBV6-5
j_gene: TRBJ2-7
d_gene: -
abundance: -
CDR3aa: CASGGRDIAYEQYF
CDR3nt: TGTGCCAGCGGTGGCCGGGACATTGCCTACGAGCAGTACTTC

v_gene: TRBV6-2/TRBV6-3
j_gene: TRBJ2-1
d_gene: -
abundance: -
CDR3aa: CASSYSIGIEADEQFF
CDR3nt: TGTGCCAGCAGTTACTCGATAGGGATAGAGGCGGATGAGCAGTTCTTC

v_gene: TRBV11-2
j_gene: TRBJ1-6
d_gene: -
abundance: once
CDR3aa: CASRSESRSYNSPLHF
CDR3nt: TGTGCCAGCAGATCGGAGTCTCGCTCCTATAATTCACCCCTCCACTTT

v_gene: TRBV7-9
j_gene: TRBJ1-1
d_gene: -
abundance: -
CDR3aa: CASSATWLNTEAFF
CDR3nt: TGTGCCAGCAGCGCTACTTGGTTGAACACTGAAGCTTTCTTT

v_gene: TRBV11-2
j_gene: TRBJ2-1
d_gene: -
abundance: -
CDR3aa: CASSPPLYNEQSF
CDR3nt: TGTGCCAGCAGCCCTCCCCTGTACAATGAGCAGTCCTTC

v_gene: TRBV29-1
j_gene: TRBJ1-2
d_gene: -
abundance: many
CDR3aa: CSVVFGTRSGYTF
CDR3nt: TGCAGCGTTGTGTTTGGGACCCGGAGTGGCTACACCTTC

v_gene: TRBV7-8
j_gene: TRBJ2-1
d_gene: -
abundance: -
CDR3aa: CASSFQGLPSEFF
CDR3nt: TGTGCCAGCAGCTTCCAGGGTCTCCCGAGCGAGTTCTTC

v_gene: TRBV11-1
j_gene: TRBJ2-7
d_gene: -
abundance: -
CDR3aa: CASSFTDSYEQYF
CDR3nt: TGTGCCAGCAGCTTTACAGACTCCTACGAGCAGTACTTC